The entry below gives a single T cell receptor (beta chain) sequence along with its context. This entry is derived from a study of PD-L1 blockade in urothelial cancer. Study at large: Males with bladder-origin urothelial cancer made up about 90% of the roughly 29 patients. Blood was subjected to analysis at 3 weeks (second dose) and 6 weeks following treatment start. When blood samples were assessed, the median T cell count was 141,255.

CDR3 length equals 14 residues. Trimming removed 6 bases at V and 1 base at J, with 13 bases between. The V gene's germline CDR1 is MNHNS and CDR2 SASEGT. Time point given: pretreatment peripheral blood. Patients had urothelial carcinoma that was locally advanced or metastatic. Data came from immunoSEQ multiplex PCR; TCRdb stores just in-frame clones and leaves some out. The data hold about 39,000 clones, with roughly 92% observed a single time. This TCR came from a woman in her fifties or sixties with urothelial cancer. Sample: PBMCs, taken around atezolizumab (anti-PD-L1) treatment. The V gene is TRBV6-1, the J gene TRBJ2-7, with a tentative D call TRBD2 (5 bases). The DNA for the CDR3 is TGTGCCAGCAGAGAGGGCCGAGGGTCCTACGAGCAGTACTTC. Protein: CASREGRGSYEQYF.